This TCR beta chain was retrieved from a study of shared clonotypes between healthy human individuals. Libraries were prepared by immunoSEQ multiplex PCR; TCRdb keeps only in-frame clonotypes and omits some of them. The sample records approximately 1,000,000 clones, approximately 80% being singletons. Of note for this clone: Its matching antigen is unknown.

Findings and limits, study-wide: Memory subsets generally showed smaller estimated richness than naive subsets did. Having only a few donors restricted how much genetic and exposure-history diversity was captured. Between four donors, naive CD4 clonotypes were shared at a level of about 5%.

This TCR was recovered from a man aged 18 to 29 in good health. Some clones in this sample may be carry-over from other donors' samples. Material for sequencing was memory CD4+ T cells from PBMCs. Documented subset: CD45RA-negative fraction.

CDR3 nucleotides: TGCGCCAGCAGTTCTCAGGCGAACTCCTACGAGCAGTACTTC. Its translation is CASSSQANSYEQYF. The chain recombines TRBV5-1 with TRBJ2-5, with no clear D. The better agreement between TRBJ2-7 and the DNA end casts doubt on the J call. Germline-derived CDR1 and CDR2 are SGHRS and YFSETQ. The CDR3 has 14 amino acids.